Presented here are 18 T cell receptor beta chains from one specimen sequenced in a study of Graves' ophthalmopathy and Graves' hyperthyroidism. TCR beta CDR3 amplification used RNA transcripts. The first-round RT-PCR employed HTBI primers together with the Qiagen OneStep RT-PCR kit. A multiplex PCR was then performed as the second round. MiXCR was run by TCRdb on the multiplex PCR reads, yielding one entry per CDR3 protein. The sample records hundreds of thousands of distinct CDR3 sequences, more than 20% being singletons. Material: peripheral blood. The receptor set was obtained from a woman between 18 and 29 years old with stable Graves' hyperthyroidism.

This clonotype came up many times. The chain is built from TRBV11-1 and TRBJ1-2; 7 nucleotides agree with TRBD1. The CDR3 runs 13 residues. V shed 5 bases, J shed 4 bases, and the junction held 4 bases outside the gene matches. Per germline, CDR1 SGHAT and CDR2 FQDESV (reference sequence). The CDR3 loop is CASSRAGGYGYTF. DNA for the CDR3: TGTGCCAGCAGCAGGGCAGGGGGCTATGGCTACACCTTC.

This clonotype was observed many times. The rearrangement joins TRBV6-5 to TRBJ2-7, with D perhaps matching TRBD2 (6 bases). V was shortened by 1 base and J by 2 bases, with 12 bases between the two germline ends. This CDR3 comprises 15 residues. CDR1 is MNHEY, CDR2 SVGAGI, per germline. CDR3 bases: TGTGCCAGCAGTTACTTCGGCGGGGATGCCTACGAGCAGTACTTC. Translation gives CASSYFGGDAYEQYF.

This clonotype was seen repeatedly, ten times or more. The chain links TRBV12-3 or TRBV12-4 to TRBJ2-7; TRBD2 is a possible D gene (6 bases). The germline V and J ends were trimmed by 3 bases and 3 bases, with 12 bases remaining between them. The CDR3 consists of 14 residues. The CDR3 DNA reads as TGTGCCAGCAGTTTGGAGGGAGAAAGCTACGAGCAGTACTTC. Translation gives CASSLEGESYEQYF.

Many counts were recorded for this clonotype. The V gene is TRBV6-1, the J gene TRBJ2-7; possible D gene TRBD1, 6 bases. V dropped 6 bases and J dropped 3 bases, with 15 bases sitting between them. Germline assignment: CDR1 MNHNS and CDR2 SASEGT. This CDR3 contains 14 residues. In nucleotides, the CDR3 is TGTGCCAGCAGCCTCCTGACAGGAGTCTACGAGCAGTACTTC. It specifies CASSLLTGVYEQYF.

This clonotype was detected ten times or more. The V and J genes are TRBV20-1 and TRBJ1-2; D is possibly TRBD1 (6 bases). The CDR3 spans 14 residues. Trimming removed 1 base at V and 3 bases at J, with 12 bases between. Germline assignment: CDR1 DFQATT and CDR2 SNEGSKA (reference sequence). CDR3 nucleotides: TGCAGTGCTAGAGTATGGGGGGCTGACTATGGCTACACCTTC. This encodes CSARVWGADYGYTF.

Worth noting for this clonotype: This sequence may be a read error, since a much larger clone differs from it by one base. The CDR3 here is CSSREDGENPEAFF. In DNA, the CDR3 is TGCAGTTCTCGTGAAGACGGGGAAAACCCTGAAGCTTTCTTT. The genes are TRBV20-1 and TRBJ1-1, with D unresolved. The germline V gene has CDR1 DFQATT and CDR2 SNEGSKA (reference sequence). The ends were cut back, 8 bases at V and 6 bases at J, with 22 bases in the middle. The CDR3 is made up of 14 amino acids.

This clonotype was seen many times. The chain has TRBV7-8 and TRBJ2-7; 7 bases are a match to TRBD1. CDR3 length equals 15 residues. With V trimmed by 2 bases and J by 3 bases, 7 bases remained unmatched. Germline CDR1 reads SGHVS; CDR2 reads FQNEAQ. The CDR3 DNA follows: TGTGCCAGCAGCTTATTTACAGGGGCCGACTACGAGCAGTACTTC. It codes for CASSLFTGADYEQYF.

Ten or more counts support this clonotype. Here the CDR3 reads CASSPGDRETQYF. The CDR3 coding sequence is TGTGCCAGCAGTCCGGGAGACCGAGAGACCCAGTACTTC. This chain links TRBV6-2 or TRBV6-3 with TRBJ2-5; tentatively, D is TRBD2 (6 bases). There are 13 residues in the CDR3. V lost 5 bases and J 4 bases, leaving 11 bases between the germline ends. Germline lookup yields CDR1 MNHEY and CDR2 SVGEGT.

This clonotype was found many times. The rearrangement joins TRBV29-1 to TRBJ2-7; TRBD1 matches 9 bases. After removal of 4 bases from V and 5 bases from J, the junction contained 15 bases not matched to a gene. CDR1 and CDR2 from the germline V gene are SQVTM and ANQGSEA. This CDR3 is built from 16 residues. DNA of the CDR3: TGCAGCGTTGGAAGGAGGGACAGGGTCCGGGGAGACGAGCAGTACTTC. Translating gives CSVGRRDRVRGDEQYF.

The rearrangement joins TRBV7-9 to TRBJ2-2, with TRBD2 matching over 8 bases. V lost 3 bases and J lost 14; bases outside the gene matches: 11. The CDR3 is 14 amino acids. Germline V gives CDR1 SEHNR, CDR2 FQNEAQ (reference sequence). CDR3: CASSLVRAGVDLFF. The CDR3 DNA sequence: TGTGCCAGCAGCTTGGTACGAGCGGGAGTCGATCTGTTTTTT.

This clonotype was seen only a few times. This chain connects TRBV28 to TRBJ1-1; TRBD1 matches at 7 bases. Per germline, CDR1 MDHEN and CDR2 SYDVKM. With 6 bases clipped from V and 1 base from J, the junction kept 20 bases outside the gene matches. This CDR3 comprises 19 residues. CDR3 coding DNA: TGTGCCAGCAGCACCAGGGGGGGTTGGTCACGTCGGTCGAACACTGAAGCTTTCTTT. As protein: CASSTRGGWSRRSNTEAFF.

The chain joins TRBV6-1 to TRBJ2-7; D gene uncertain. Germline assignment: CDR1 MNHNS and CDR2 SASEGT. The CDR3 has 14 residues. V lost 6 bases and J 0 bases, leaving 12 bases between the germline ends. CDR3 residues: CASRPTVSSYEQYF. The CDR3 nucleotides are TGTGCCAGCAGGCCGACGGTAAGCTCCTACGAGCAGTACTTC.

The chain has TRBV6-5 and TRBJ1-6; D is unclear. The CDR3 loop spans 14 amino acids. CDR1 and CDR2 from the germline V gene are MNHEY and SVGAGI. V was clipped by 2 bases and J by 7 bases, with 9 bases between them. The CDR3 loop is CASSYRQENSPLHF. The CDR3 DNA sequence: TGTGCCAGCAGTTACCGGCAGGAGAATTCACCCCTCCACTTT.

This clonotype appeared many times. The chain recombines TRBV12-3 or TRBV12-4 with TRBJ2-4; D is perhaps TRBD1 or TRBD2 (5 bases each). V lost 4 bases to trimming and J lost 6 bases, with 13 bases between them. This CDR3 spans 14 amino acids. The CDR3: CASSSPRDVNIQYF. Here the CDR3 DNA reads TGTGCCAGCAGTTCCCCCAGGGACGTAAACATTCAGTACTTC.

V is TRBV4-3 and J is TRBJ1-2; D may be TRBD1 (5 bases). Germline V gene sequence: CDR1 LGHNA, CDR2 YSLEER. V was clipped by 0 bases and J by 7 bases, with 18 bases between them. This CDR3 is 16 amino acids long. Here the CDR3 reads CASSQDLGTLSAGYTF. The DNA for the CDR3 is TGCGCCAGCAGCCAAGATCTCGGGACGCTCTCGGCTGGCTACACCTTC.

J is TRBJ2-5 and V is TRBV12-3 or TRBV12-4, with a tentative D call TRBD2 (5 bases). V dropped 6 bases and J dropped 1 base, with 18 bases sitting between them. The CDR3 is 16 amino acids. The CDR3 DNA is TGTGCCAGCAGCCCGGGGAGCCGGAGTATCCAAGAGACCCAGTACTTC. This encodes CASSPGSRSIQETQYF.

J is TRBJ1-5 and V is TRBV3-1, with TRBD1 identical over 12 bases. Germline-derived CDR1 and CDR2 are LGHDT and YNNKEL (reference sequence). With V trimmed by 5 bases and J by 6 bases, 8 bases remained unmatched. This CDR3 has 16 amino acids. CDR3 DNA: TGTGCCAGCAGCAACTCGGGACAGGGGGCAAGTCAGCCCCAGCATTTT. Protein: CASSNSGQGASQPQHF.

This clonotype showed up many times. The chain recombines TRBV20-1 with TRBJ1-1; 7 bases match TRBD1. The germline V gene encodes CDR1 DFQATT and CDR2 SNEGSKA (reference sequence). This CDR3 region has 14 residues. The chain's CDR3 is CSQLSTGKGTEAFF. In DNA form, the CDR3 reads TGCAGCCAACTCTCGACAGGGAAGGGCACTGAAGCTTTCTTT.